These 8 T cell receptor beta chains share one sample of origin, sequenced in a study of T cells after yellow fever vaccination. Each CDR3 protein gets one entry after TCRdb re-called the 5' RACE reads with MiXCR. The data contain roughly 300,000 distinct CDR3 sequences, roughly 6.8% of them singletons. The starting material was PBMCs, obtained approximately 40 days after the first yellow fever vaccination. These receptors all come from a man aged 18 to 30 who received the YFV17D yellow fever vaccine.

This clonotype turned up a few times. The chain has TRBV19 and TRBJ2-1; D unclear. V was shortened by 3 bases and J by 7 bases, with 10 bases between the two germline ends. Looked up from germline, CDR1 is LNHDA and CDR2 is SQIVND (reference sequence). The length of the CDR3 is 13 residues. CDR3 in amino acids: CASSIPPGNEQFF. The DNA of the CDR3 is TGTGCCAGTAGTATCCCACCCGGGAATGAGCAGTTCTTC.

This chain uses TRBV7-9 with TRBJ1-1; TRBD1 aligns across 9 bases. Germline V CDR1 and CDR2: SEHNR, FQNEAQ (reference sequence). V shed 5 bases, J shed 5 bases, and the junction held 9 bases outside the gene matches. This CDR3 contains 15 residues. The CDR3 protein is CASSPVRDRATEAFF. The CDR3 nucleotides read TGTGCCAGCAGCCCCGTACGGGACAGGGCAACTGAAGCTTTCTTT.

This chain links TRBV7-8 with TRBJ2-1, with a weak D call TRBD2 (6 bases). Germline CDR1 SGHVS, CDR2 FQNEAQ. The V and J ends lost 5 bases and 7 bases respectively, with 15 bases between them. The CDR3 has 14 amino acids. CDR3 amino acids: CASSRGWTRNEQFF. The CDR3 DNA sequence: TGTGCCAGCAGCCGGGGGTGGACTCGTAATGAGCAGTTCTTC.

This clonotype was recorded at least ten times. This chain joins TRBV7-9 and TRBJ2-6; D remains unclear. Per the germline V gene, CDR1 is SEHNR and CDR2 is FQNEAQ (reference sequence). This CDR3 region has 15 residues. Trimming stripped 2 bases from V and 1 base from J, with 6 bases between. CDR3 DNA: TGTGCCAGCAGCTTATCCCATTCTGGGGCCAACGTCCTGACTTTC. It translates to CASSLSHSGANVLTF.

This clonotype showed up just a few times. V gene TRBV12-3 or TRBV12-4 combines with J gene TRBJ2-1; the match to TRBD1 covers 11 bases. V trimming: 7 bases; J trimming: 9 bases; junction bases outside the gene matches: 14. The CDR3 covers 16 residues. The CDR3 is CASTPGDRGLGSEQFF. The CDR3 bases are TGTGCCAGCACCCCAGGGGACAGGGGGTTAGGGAGTGAGCAGTTCTTC.

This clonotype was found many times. The CDR3 sequence: CASSLSGNNEQFF. The DNA of the CDR3 is TGTGCCAGCAGTTTATCGGGGAACAATGAGCAGTTCTTC. The chain employs TRBV27 and TRBJ2-1, with D hard to call. The V gene's germline CDR1 is MNHEY and CDR2 SMNVEV (reference sequence). This CDR3 is 13 amino acids long. Trimming left V 0 bases short and J 5 bases short, with 5 bases between.

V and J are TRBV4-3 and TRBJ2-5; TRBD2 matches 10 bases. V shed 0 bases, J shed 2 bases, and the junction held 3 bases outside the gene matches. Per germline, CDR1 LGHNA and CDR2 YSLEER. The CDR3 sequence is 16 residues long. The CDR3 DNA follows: TGCGCCAGCAGCCAAGATAGCGGGGGGTTTCAAGAGACCCAGTACTTC. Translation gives CASSQDSGGFQETQYF.

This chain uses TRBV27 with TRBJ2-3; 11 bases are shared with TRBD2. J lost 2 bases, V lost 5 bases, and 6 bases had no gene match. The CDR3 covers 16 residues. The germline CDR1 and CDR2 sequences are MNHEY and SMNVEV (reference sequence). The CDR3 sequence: CASSPHSGGATDTQYF. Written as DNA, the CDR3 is TGTGCCAGCAGTCCCCATAGCGGGGGGGCCACAGATACGCAGTATTTT.